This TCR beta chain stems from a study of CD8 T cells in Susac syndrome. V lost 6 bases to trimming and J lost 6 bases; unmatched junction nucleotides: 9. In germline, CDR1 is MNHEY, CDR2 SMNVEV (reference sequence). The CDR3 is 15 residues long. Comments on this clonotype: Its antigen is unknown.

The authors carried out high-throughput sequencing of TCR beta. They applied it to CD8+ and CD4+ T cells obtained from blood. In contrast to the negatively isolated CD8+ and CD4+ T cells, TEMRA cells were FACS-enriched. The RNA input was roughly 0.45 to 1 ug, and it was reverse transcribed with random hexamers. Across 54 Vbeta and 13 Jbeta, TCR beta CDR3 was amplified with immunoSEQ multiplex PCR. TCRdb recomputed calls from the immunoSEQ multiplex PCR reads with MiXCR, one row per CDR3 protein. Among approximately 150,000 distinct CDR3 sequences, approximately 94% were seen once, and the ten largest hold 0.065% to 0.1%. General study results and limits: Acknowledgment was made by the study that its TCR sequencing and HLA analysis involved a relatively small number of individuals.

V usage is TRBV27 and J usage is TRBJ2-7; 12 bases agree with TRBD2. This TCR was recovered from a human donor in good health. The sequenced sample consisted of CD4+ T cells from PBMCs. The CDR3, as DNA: TGTGCCAGCAGCACCAGGACTAGCGGGGCCTCCGAGCAGTACTTC. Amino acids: CASSTRTSGASEQYF.